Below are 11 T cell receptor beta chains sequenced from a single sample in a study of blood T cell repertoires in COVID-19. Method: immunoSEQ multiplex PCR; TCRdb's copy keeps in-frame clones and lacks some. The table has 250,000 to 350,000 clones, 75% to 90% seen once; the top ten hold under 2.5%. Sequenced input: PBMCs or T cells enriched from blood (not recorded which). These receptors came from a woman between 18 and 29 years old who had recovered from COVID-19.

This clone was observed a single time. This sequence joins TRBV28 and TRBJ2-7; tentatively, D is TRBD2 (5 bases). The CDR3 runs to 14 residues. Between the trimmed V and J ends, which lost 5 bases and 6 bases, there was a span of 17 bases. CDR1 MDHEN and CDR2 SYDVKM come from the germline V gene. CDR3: CASSQPGTSSEQYF. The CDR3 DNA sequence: TGTGCCAGCAGTCAGCCGGGAACATCTTCCGAGCAGTACTTC.

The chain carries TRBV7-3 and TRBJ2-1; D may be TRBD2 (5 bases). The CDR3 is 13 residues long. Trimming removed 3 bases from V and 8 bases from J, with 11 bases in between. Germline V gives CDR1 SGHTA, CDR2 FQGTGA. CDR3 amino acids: CASSFGPGDEQFF. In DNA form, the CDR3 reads TGTGCCAGCAGCTTCGGACCCGGGGATGAGCAGTTCTTC.

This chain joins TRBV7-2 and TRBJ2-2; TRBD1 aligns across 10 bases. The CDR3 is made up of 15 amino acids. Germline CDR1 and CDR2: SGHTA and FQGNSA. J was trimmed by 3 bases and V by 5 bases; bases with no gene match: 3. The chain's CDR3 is CASSPGQGYTGELFF. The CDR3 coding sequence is TGTGCCAGCAGCCCGGGACAGGGGTACACCGGGGAGCTGTTTTTT.

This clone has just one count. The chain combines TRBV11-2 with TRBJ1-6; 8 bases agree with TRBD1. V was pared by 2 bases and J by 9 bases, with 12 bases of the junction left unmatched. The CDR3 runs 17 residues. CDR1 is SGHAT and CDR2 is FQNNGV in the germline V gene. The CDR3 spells CASSLNFLGTGGSPLHF. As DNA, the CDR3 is TGTGCCAGCAGCTTAAACTTTCTGGGGACAGGTGGTTCACCCCTCCACTTT.

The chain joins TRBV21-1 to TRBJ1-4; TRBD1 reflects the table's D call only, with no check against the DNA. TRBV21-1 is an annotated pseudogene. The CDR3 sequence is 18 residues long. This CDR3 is CASSKYRQGASTNEKLFF. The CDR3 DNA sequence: TGTGCCAGCAGCAAATACCGGCAGGGGGCTTCCACTAATGAAAAACTGTTTTTT.

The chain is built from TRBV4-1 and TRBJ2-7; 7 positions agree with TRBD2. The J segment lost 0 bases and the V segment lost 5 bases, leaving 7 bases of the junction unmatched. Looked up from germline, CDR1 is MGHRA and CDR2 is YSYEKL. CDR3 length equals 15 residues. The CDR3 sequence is CASSSYGGGSYEQYF. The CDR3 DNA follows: TGCGCCAGCAGCTCATACGGCGGGGGCTCCTACGAGCAGTACTTC.

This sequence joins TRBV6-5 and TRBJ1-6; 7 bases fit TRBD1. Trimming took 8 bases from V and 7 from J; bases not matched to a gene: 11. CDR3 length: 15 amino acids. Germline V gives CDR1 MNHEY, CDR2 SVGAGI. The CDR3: CASLRRQGGNSPLHF. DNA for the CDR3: TGTGCCAGCCTGCGGCGACAGGGCGGAAATTCACCCCTCCACTTT.

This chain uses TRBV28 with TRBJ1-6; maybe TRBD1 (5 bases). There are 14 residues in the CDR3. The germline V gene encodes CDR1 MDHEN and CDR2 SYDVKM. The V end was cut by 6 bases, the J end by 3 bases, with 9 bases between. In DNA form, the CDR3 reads TGTGCCAGCAGACCAGGGTTCTATAATTCACCCCTCCACTTT. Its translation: CASRPGFYNSPLHF.

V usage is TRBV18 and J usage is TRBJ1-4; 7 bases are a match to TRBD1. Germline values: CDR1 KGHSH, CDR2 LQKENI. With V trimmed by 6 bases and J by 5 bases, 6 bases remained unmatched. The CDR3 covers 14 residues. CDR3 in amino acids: CASSRRQGNEKLFF. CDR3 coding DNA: TGTGCCAGCTCCCGGCGACAGGGAAATGAAAAACTGTTTTTT.

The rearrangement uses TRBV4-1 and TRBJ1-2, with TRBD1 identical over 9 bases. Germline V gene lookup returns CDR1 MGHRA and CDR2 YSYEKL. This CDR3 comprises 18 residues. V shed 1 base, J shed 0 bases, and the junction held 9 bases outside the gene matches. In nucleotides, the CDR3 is TGCGCCAGCAGCCAAGGAGCCGGGACAGGGTTTGCTAACTATGGCTACACCTTC. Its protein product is CASSQGAGTGFANYGYTF.

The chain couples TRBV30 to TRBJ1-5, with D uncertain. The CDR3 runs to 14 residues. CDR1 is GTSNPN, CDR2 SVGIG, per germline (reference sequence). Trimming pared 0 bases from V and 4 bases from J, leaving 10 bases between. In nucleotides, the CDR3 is TGTGCCTGGAGTGTACGTCGGGTTAATCAGCCCCAGCATTTT. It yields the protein CAWSVRRVNQPQHF.